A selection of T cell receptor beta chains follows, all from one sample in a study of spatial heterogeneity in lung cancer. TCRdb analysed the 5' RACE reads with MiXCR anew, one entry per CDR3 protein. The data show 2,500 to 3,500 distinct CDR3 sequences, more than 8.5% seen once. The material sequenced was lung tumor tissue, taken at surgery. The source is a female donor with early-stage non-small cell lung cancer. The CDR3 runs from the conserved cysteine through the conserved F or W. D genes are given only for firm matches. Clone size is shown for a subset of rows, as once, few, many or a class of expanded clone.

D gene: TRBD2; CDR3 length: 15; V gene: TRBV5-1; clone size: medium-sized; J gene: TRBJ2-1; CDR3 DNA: TGCGCCAGCAGCACTTCTTCTAGCGGGGGGAATGAGCAGTTCTTC; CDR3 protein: CASSTSSSGGNEQFF
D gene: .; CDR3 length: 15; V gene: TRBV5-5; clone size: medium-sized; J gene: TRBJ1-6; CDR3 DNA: TGTGCCACCGCGGTTGCAGGGCATTCAGGATCACCCCTCCACTTT; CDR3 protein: CATAVAGHSGSPLHF
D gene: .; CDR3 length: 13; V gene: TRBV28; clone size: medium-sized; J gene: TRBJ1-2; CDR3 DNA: TGTGCCAGCAGTTTTGGCAGCCAGCGGGGCTACACCTTC; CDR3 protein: CASSFGSQRGYTF
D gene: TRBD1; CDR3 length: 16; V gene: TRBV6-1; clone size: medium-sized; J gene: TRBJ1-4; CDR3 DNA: TGTGCCAGCAGTGAATATGCAGGACAGGGAGATGAAAAACTGTTTTTT; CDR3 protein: CASSEYAGQGDEKLFF
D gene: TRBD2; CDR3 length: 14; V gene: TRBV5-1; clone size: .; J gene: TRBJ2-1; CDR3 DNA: TGCGCCAGCAGCCCCGTAGCGGGGGGGGGCGAGCAGTTCTTC; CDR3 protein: CASSPVAGGGEQFF
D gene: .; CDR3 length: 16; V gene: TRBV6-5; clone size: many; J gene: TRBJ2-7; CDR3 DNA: TGTGCCAGCAGCCGCAGTACCCCAACGGGACACTCCCCGCAGTACTTC; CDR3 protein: CASSRSTPTGHSPQYF
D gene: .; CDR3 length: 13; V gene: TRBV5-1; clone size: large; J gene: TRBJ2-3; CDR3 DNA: TGCGCCAGCAGCTTGGCTGGCACAGATACGCAGTATTTT; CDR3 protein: CASSLAGTDTQYF
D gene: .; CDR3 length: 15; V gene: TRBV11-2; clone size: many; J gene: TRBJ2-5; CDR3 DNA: TGTGCCAGCAGCTTCTCCTCATTTGGATCCGAGACCCAGTACTTC; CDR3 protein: CASSFSSFGSETQYF
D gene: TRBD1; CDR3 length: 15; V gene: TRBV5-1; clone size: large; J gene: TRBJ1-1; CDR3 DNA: TGCGCCAGTGGACAGGGAGGTGCTCGGAACACTGAAGCTTTCTTT; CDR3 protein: CASGQGGARNTEAFF
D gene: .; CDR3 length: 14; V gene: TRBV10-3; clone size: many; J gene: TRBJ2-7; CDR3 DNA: TGTGCCATCAGTGAGTTGGGGGGCGTGGACGAGCAGTACTTC; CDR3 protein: CAISELGGVDEQYF
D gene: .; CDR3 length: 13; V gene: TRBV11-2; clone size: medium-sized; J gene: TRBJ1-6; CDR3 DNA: TGTGCCAGCAGCTTACAAACTAATTCACCCCTCCACTTT; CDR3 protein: CASSLQTNSPLHF
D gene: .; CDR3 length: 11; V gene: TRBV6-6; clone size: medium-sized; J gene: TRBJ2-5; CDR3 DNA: TGTGCCAGCACCCAAAACAAGAAGGTGTACTTC; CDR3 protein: CASTQNKKVYF
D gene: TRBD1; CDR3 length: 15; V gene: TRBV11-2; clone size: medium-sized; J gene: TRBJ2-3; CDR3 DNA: TGTGCCAGCAGCTTAACGAGGGGGCGCACAGATACGCAGTATTTT; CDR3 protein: CASSLTRGRTDTQYF
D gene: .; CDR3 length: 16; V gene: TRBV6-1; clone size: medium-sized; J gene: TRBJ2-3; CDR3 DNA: TGTGCCAGCAGTGAAGCATGGGGAGGGGGGGCAGATACGCAGTATTTT; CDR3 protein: CASSEAWGGGADTQYF
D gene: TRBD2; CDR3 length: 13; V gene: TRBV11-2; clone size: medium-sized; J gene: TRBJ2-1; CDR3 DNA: TGTGCCAGCAGCTTCACTAGCGGGGGGTTGCAGTTCTTC; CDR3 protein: CASSFTSGGLQFF
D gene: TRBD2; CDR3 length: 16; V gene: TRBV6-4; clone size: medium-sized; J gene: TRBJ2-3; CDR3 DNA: TGTGCCAGCAGTGACTCGACTAGCGGGGGGGCAGATACGCAGTATTTT; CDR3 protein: CASSDSTSGGADTQYF
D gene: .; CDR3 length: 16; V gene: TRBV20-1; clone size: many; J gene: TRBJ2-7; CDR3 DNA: TGCAGTGCTAGAGATCTTCGACAGACGAGCTCCTACGAGCAGTACTTC; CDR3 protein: CSARDLRQTSSYEQYF
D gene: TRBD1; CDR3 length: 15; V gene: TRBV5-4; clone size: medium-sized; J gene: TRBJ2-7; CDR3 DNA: TGTGCCAGCAGCTTATCAACGACAGGGGCCCACGAGCAGTACTTC; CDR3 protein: CASSLSTTGAHEQYF
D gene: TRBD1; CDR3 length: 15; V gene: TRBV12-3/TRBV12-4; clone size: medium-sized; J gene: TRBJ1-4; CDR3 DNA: TGTGCCAGCAGATTTGGGACAGGGCCCAATGAAAAACTGTTTTTT; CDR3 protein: CASRFGTGPNEKLFF
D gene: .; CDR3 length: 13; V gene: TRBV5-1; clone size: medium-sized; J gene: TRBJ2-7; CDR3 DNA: TGCGCCAGCAGCTTTGAGGGAAGGGGCGAGCAGTACTTC; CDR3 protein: CASSFEGRGEQYF
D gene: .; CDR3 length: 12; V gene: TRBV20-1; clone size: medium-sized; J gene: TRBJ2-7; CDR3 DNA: TGCAGTGCTAGAGGGGTCGCCTACGAGCAGTACTTC; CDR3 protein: CSARGVAYEQYF
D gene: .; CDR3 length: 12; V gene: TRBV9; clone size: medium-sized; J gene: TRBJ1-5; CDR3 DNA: TGTGCCAGCGGGGGGCCGCAGCAGCCCCAGCATTTT; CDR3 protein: CASGGPQQPQHF
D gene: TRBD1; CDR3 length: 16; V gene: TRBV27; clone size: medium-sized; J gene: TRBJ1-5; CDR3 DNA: TGTGCCAGCAGTGATACGGACAGGGGGCGGAATCAGCCCCAGCATTTT; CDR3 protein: CASSDTDRGRNQPQHF
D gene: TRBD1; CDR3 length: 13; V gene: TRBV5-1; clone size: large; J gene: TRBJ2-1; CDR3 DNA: TGCGCCAGCAGCGAGGCAGGGGGCAATGAGCAGTTCTTC; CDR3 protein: CASSEAGGNEQFF
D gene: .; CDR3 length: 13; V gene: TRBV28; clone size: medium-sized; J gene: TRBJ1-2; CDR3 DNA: TGTGCCAGCAGTTTCGGCCTTAACTATGGCTACACCTTC; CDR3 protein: CASSFGLNYGYTF
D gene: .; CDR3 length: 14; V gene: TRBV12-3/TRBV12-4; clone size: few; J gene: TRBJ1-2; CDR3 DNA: TGTGCCAGCAGCGGGACGCCGACTAACTATGGCTACACCTTC; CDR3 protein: CASSGTPTNYGYTF
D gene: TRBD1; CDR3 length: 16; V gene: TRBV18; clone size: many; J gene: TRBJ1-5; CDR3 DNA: TGTGCCAGCTCACCGGGGACAGGGTCTAGCAATCAGCCCCAGCATTTT; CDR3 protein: CASSPGTGSSNQPQHF
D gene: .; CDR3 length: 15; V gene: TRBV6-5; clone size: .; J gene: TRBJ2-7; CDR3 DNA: TGTGCCAGCAGTGAAACATGGAGTAGAACCTACGAGCAGTACTTC; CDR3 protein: CASSETWSRTYEQYF
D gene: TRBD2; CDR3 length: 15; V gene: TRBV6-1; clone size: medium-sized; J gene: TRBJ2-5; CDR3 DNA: TGTGCCAGCAGTGAGTTAGCGGGGGCCCTAGAAACCCAGTACTTC; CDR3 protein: CASSELAGALETQYF
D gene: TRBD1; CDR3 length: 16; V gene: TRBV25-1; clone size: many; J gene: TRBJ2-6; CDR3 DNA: TGTGCCAGCAGGAAACAGGGGAGCTCTGGGGCCAACGTCCTGACTTTC; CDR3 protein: CASRKQGSSGANVLTF
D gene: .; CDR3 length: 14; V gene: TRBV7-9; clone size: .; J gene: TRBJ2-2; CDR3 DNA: TGTGCCAGCAGCAGACTAACAGGGACCGGGGAGCTGTTTTTT; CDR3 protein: CASSRLTGTGELFF
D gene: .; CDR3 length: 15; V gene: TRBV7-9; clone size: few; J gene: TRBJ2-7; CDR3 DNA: TGTGCCAGCAGCTCAGACGGACTATATCCCTACGAGCAGTACTTC; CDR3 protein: CASSSDGLYPYEQYF
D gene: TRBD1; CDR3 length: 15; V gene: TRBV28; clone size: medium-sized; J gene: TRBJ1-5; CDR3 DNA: TGTGCCAGCAGTCGGAACAGGGGACCCAATCAGCCCCAGCATTTT; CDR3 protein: CASSRNRGPNQPQHF
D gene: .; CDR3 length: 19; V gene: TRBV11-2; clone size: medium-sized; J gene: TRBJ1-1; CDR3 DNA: TGTGCCAGCAGCGTCTCCCCAGCCCTAATTCTCGGGGGGAACACTGAAGCTTTCTTT; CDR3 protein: CASSVSPALILGGNTEAFF
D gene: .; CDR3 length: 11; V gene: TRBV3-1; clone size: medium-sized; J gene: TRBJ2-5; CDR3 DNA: TGTGCCAGCCGATTAGGGGAGACCCAGTACTTC; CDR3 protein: CASRLGETQYF
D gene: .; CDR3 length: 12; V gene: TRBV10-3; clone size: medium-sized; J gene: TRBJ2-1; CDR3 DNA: TGTGCCATCAGTGAGATGGCCCCTGAGCAGTTCTTC; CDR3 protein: CAISEMAPEQFF
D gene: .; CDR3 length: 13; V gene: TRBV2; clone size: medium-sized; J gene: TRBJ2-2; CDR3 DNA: TGTGCCAGCAGTGAAGTCGGAGCCGGGGAGCTGTTTTTT; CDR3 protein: CASSEVGAGELFF
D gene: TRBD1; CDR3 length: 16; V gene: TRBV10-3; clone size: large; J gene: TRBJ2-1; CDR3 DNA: TGTGCCATCAGTGAGATACCCGGGACAGGGTACGATGAGCAGTTCTTC; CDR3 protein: CAISEIPGTGYDEQFF
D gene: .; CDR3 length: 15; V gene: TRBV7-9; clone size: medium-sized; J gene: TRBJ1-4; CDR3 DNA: TGTGCCAGCAGCTTAGTCCGGCCAGTGGGCGAAAAACTGTTTTTT; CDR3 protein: CASSLVRPVGEKLFF
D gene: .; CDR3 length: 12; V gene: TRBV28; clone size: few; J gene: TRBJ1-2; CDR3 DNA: TGTGCCAGCAGTTTAAATCCCCGGACAGCCACCTTC; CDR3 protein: CASSLNPRTATF
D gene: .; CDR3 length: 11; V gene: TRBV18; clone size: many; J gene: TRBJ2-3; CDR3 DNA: TGTGCCAGCTCACCCCTGGACTCGCAGTATTTT; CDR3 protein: CASSPLDSQYF
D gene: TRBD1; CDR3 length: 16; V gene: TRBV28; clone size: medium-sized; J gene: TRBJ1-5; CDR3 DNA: TGTGCCAGCAGTTTATCGACAGGGGGTGAGGGGAAGCCCCAGCATTTT; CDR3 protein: CASSLSTGGEGKPQHF
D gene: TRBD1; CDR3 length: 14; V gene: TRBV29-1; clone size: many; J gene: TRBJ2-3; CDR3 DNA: TGCAGCGTTGAGCCAGACAGGGTCGGGGACACGCAGTATTTT; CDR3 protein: CSVEPDRVGDTQYF
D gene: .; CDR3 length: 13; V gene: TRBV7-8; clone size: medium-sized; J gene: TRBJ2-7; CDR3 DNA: TGTGCCAGCAGCTTAGGCCTCGCCTACGAGCAGTACTTC; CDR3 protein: CASSLGLAYEQYF
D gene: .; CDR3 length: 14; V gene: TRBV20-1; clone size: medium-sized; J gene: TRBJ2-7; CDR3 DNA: TGCAGTGCTAGAGATCGGAGACAGGCCTACGAGCAGTACTTC; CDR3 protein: CSARDRRQAYEQYF
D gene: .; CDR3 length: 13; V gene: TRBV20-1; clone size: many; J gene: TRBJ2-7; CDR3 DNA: TGCAGTGCTAGAACGCCAGGGCTATACGAGCAGTACTTC; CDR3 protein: CSARTPGLYEQYF
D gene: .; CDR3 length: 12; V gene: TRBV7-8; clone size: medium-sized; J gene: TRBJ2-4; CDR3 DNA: TGTGCGGCCGGGGCCGACCAAAACATTCAGTACTTC; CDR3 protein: CAAGADQNIQYF
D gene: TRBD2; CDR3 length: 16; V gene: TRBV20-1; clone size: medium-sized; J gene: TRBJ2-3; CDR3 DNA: TGCAGTGCTAGAGATTGGGCAGCGGGGAGCACAGATACGCAGTATTTT; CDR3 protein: CSARDWAAGSTDTQYF
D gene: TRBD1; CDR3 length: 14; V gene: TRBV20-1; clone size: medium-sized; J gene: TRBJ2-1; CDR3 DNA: TGCAGTGCTAGAGACAGGGGGCTCGGCAATGAGCAGTTCTTC; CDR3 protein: CSARDRGLGNEQFF
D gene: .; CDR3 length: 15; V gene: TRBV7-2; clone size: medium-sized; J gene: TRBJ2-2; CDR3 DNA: TGTGCCAGCAGCTTATGGCAGGGAAGCGCCGGGGAGCTGTTTTTT; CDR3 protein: CASSLWQGSAGELFF
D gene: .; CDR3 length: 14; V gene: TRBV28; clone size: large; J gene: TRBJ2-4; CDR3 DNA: TGTGCCAGCAGAGATCCCCTTGCCAAAAACATTCAGTACTTC; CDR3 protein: CASRDPLAKNIQYF
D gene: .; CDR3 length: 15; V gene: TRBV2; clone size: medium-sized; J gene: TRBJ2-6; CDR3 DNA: TGTGCCAGCAGTGAAAGGGAGTCTGGGGCCAACGTCCTGACTTTC; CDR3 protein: CASSERESGANVLTF
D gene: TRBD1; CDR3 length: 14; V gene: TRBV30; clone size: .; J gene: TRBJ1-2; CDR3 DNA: TGTGCCTGGAGTGTACAGGGGGGGCTGGGTGGCTGCACCTTC; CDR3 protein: CAWSVQGGLGGCTF
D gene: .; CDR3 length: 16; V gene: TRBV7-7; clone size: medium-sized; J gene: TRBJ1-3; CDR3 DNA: TGTGCTAGCAGCTTAGCGCCCCCGAGCTCTGGAAACACCATATATTTT; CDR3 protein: CASSLAPPSSGNTIYF
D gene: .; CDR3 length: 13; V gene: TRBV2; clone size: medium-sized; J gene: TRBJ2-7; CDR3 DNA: TGTGCCAGCAGTTCACGGACCCCGCTGGGGCAGTACTTC; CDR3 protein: CASSSRTPLGQYF
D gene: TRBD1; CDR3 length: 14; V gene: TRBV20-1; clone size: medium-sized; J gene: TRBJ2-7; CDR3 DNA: TGCAGTGCTCGGCCCGGGACAGGGCTCCACGAGCAGTACTTC; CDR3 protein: CSARPGTGLHEQYF
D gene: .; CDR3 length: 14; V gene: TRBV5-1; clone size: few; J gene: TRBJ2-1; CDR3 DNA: TGCGCCAGCAGCTTGCGGCCAGGAGGCGATGAGCAGTTCTTC; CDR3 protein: CASSLRPGGDEQFF
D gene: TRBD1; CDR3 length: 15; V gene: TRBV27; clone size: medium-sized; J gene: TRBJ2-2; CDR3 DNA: TGTGCCAGCAGTCTTAGACAGGGGGGATCCGGGGAGCTGTTTTTT; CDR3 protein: CASSLRQGGSGELFF